Only a few counts were recorded for the clone carrying this T cell receptor beta chain. Researchers took RNA transcripts and amplified the TCR beta CDR3 regions from them. First-round RT-PCR with HTBI primers amplified the TCR CDR3 region. MiXCR, applied by TCRdb to the multiplex PCR reads, yields one record per CDR3 protein. This table has roughly 500,000 distinct CDR3 sequences, 15% to 20% appearing once. The CDR3 has 15 residues. Germline V gene lookup returns CDR1 SGHDT and CDR2 YYEEEE. The germline V and J ends were trimmed by 6 bases and 1 base, with 15 bases remaining between them. The data stem from a study of T cells in Graves' hyperthyroidism and ophthalmopathy.

The source of this sequence is a woman aged 25 to 45 with Graves' ophthalmopathy. The sample taken for sequencing was blood. The rearrangement joins TRBV5-6 to TRBJ2-3; weak D call: TRBD1 (6 bases). CDR3 bases: TGTGCCAGCATCATGCAGGGGATTGGCACAGATACGCAGTATTTT. Translation: CASIMQGIGTDTQYF.